The next 18 T cell receptor beta chains were all read from a single sample in a study of shared clonotypes between healthy human individuals. Some clones are missing from TCRdb's copy, which holds only in-frame ones; the method was immunoSEQ multiplex PCR. The table shows 2.5 million or so clones, with approximately 94% occurring only once. Sequenced sample: naive CD4+ T cells sorted from blood. The sample's subset: CD45RA+ positively selected. Receptor source: a man aged 18 to 30 in good health.

Concerning this clone itself: Other nucleotide sequences in the sample specify the same CDR3. CDR3 nucleotides: TGTGCCAGCAGCGTAGTGGGACAGGGTGATGGCTACACCTTC. It translates to CASSVVGQGDGYTF. The rearrangement links TRBV9 to TRBJ1-2, with 9 bases lining up with TRBD1. The V gene's germline CDR1 is SGDLS and CDR2 YYNGEE. The CDR3 is 14 amino acids. Germline trimming cut 0 bases from V and 6 bases from J; bases unmatched to any gene: 3.

The chain has TRBV5-6 and TRBJ1-5; D gene ambiguous. Germline CDR1 reads SGHDT; CDR2 reads YYEEEE. Trimming cost V 2 bases and J 2 bases, with 11 bases left between them. This CDR3 has 15 residues. Written as DNA, the CDR3 is TGTGCCAGCAGCTTTTCGAGTATAGGCAATCAGCCCCAGCATTTT. Protein sequence: CASSFSSIGNQPQHF.

To note about this clone: The sample carries other DNA sequences with the same CDR3. The chain is built from TRBV2 and TRBJ1-4; no definite D call. CDR1 is SNHLY and CDR2 is FYNNEI in the germline V gene. This CDR3 has 13 amino acids. Trimming cost V 4 bases and J 3 bases, with 6 bases left between them. The CDR3 DNA reads as TGTGCCAGCAGTGGGACTGCTAATGAAAAACTGTTTTTT. Its translation is CASSGTANEKLFF.

For the CDR3, the DNA is TGCGCCAGCAGCTTGAGTGCGACTTCTGGAAACACCATATATTTT. It yields the protein CASSLSATSGNTIYF. The chain links TRBV5-1 to TRBJ1-3, with D unresolved. Looked up from germline, CDR1 is SGHRS and CDR2 is YFSETQ. CDR3 length: 15 residues. V was trimmed by 1 base and J by 1 base, leaving 9 bases between them.

The chain joins TRBV11-2 to TRBJ1-3; D possibly corresponds to TRBD1 (5 bases). This CDR3 comprises 15 residues. Germline loops: CDR1 SGHAT, CDR2 FQNNGV. Trimming left V 4 bases short and J 0 bases short, with 10 bases between. The CDR3 nucleotides are TGTGCCAGCAGCTCGACAGTTGCCTCTGGAAACACCATATATTTT. Encoded protein: CASSSTVASGNTIYF.

The rearrangement links TRBV5-4 to TRBJ1-4; TRBD1 matches at 10 bases. Germline V CDR1 and CDR2: SGHNT, YYREEE (reference sequence). The CDR3 is 16 amino acids. The J segment lost 7 bases and the V segment lost 2 bases, leaving 8 bases of the junction unmatched. The CDR3 region is CASSLRDRGLGEKLFF. In nucleotides, the CDR3 is TGTGCCAGCAGCTTACGAGACAGGGGGCTTGGTGAAAAACTGTTTTTT.

The V and J genes are TRBV6-4 and TRBJ2-2; 9 bases match TRBD2. The CDR3 runs to 15 residues. V dropped 11 bases and J dropped 3; count of bases not matched to a gene: 10. The germline V gene encodes CDR1 MRHNA and CDR2 SNTAGT. The CDR3 DNA sequence: TGTGCCTCCTACGCCGGGACTAGCTACACCGGGGAGCTGTTTTTT. It specifies CASYAGTSYTGELFF.

The CDR3 spells CASSELGTSGYNEQFF. The CDR3 DNA is TGTGCCAGCAGTGAACTCGGGACTAGCGGTTACAATGAGCAGTTCTTC. The rearrangement uses TRBV25-1 and TRBJ2-1; 11 nucleotides line up with TRBD2. There are 16 residues in the CDR3. Germline V lookup: CDR1 MGHDK, CDR2 SYGVNS. Germline trimming cut 2 bases from V and 4 bases from J; bases unmatched to any gene: 4.

This clone was recorded a few times. The CDR3 coding sequence is TGTGCCAGCTCACCTTCCTCTCAGGGTTTTGCTGAAGCTTTCTTT. Protein: CASSPSSQGFAEAFF. The chain is built from TRBV18 and TRBJ1-1; weak D call: TRBD1 (5 bases). The ends were cut back, 3 bases at V and 6 bases at J, with 17 bases in the middle. Germline V gene data show CDR1 as KGHSH and CDR2 as LQKENI. CDR3 size: 15 residues.

This clone was observed a handful of times. The chain combines TRBV28 with TRBJ1-6; D not resolved. The V end lost 5 bases, the J end lost 5 bases, and 7 bases lay between the germline ends. The germline V gene encodes CDR1 MDHEN and CDR2 SYDVKM. The CDR3 spans 13 residues. CDR3 sequence reads: CASSRSDNSPLHF. The CDR3, as DNA: TGTGCCAGCAGTCGTTCCGATAATTCACCCCTCCACTTT.

CDR3 DNA sequence: TGCGCCAGCTCAACCGTTGTCGAGGCCGGGGAGCTGTTTTTT. Translation gives CASSTVVEAGELFF. The V call is TRBV5-1, the J call TRBJ2-2; no firm D call. Trimming cost V 7 bases and J 6 bases, with 16 bases left between them. The germline V gene has CDR1 SGHRS and CDR2 YFSETQ. The CDR3 covers 14 residues.

J is TRBJ1-1 and V is TRBV11-2; D remains ambiguous. Germline V gives CDR1 SGHAT, CDR2 FQNNGV. V shed 4 bases and J shed 1 base, with 13 bases lying between them. CDR3 size: 15 residues. CDR3 sequence: CASSSNIGWNTEAFF. CDR3 DNA: TGTGCCAGCAGCTCTAACATAGGATGGAACACTGAAGCTTTCTTT.

This chain connects TRBV10-3 to TRBJ2-3, with D perhaps TRBD2 (6 bases). CDR1 is ENHRY, CDR2 SYGVKD, per germline. This CDR3 is built from 14 residues. Trimming took 2 bases from V and 4 from J, leaving 10 bases between them. CDR3 DNA: TGTGCCATCAGTGAGGGAGGGCCCGCAGATACGCAGTATTTT. It is translated as CAISEGGPADTQYF.

This clone has a single count. The genes are TRBV29-1 and TRBJ1-6; weak D call: TRBD1 (6 bases). The length of the CDR3 is 16 residues. V was trimmed by 1 base and J by 3 bases, leaving 13 bases between them. Germline CDR1 reads SQVTM; CDR2 reads ANQGSEA. The CDR3 region has the DNA TGCAGCGTTGAAGGGAAGCCGACAGGCTATAATTCACCCCTCCACTTT. Its translation: CSVEGKPTGYNSPLHF. Using reference TRBV29-1 and TRBJ1-6 for the parts outside the CDR3, the full variable domain is SAVISQKPSRDICQRGTSLTIQCQVDSQVTMMFWYRQQPGQSLTLIATANQGSEATYESGFVIDKFPISRPNLTFSTLTVSNMSPEDSSIYLCSVEGKPTGYNSPLHFGNGTRLTVT.

This clone has just one count. CDR3 in DNA: TGTGCCAGCACCTCCCGCGCAGTTAACTATGGCTACACCTTC. Amino acids: CASTSRAVNYGYTF. The chain carries TRBV6-1 and TRBJ1-2, with D hard to call. Deletions cut 7 bases from V and 1 base from J, with 13 bases between. The germline CDR1 and CDR2 sequences are MNHNS and SASEGT. This CDR3 region has 14 residues.

This chain uses TRBV19 with TRBJ1-5; TRBD1 is a possible D gene (6 bases). The V end lost 3 bases, the J end lost 0 bases, and 18 bases lay between the germline ends. The CDR3 is made up of 18 amino acids. CDR1 and CDR2 from the germline V gene are LNHDA and SQIVND (reference sequence). The CDR3 DNA reads TGTGCCAGTAGTATTTTACAGGGTGAAGGACGTAGCAATCAGCCCCAGCATTTT. Protein sequence: CASSILQGEGRSNQPQHF.

The chain has TRBV2 and TRBJ2-7; TRBD2 is a possible D gene (6 bases). CDR3 length: 13 residues. Trimming shortened V by 8 bases and J by 4 bases, and 15 bases separated the two germline ends. CDR1 is SNHLY, CDR2 FYNNEI, per germline. The CDR3 here is CASAGGVRYEQYF. CDR3 in DNA: TGTGCCAGCGCCGGGGGAGTGAGGTACGAGCAGTACTTC.

The V and J genes are TRBV5-6 and TRBJ2-4; TRBD2 agrees at 9 bases. The CDR3 consists of 15 residues. Trimming at V came to 2 bases and at J to 7 bases, leaving 7 bases not matched to a gene. The germline CDR1 and CDR2 sequences are SGHDT and YYEEEE. The CDR3 region is CASSFGSREGNIQYF. The CDR3 coding sequence is TGTGCCAGCAGCTTCGGCTCGCGGGAGGGGAACATTCAGTACTTC.